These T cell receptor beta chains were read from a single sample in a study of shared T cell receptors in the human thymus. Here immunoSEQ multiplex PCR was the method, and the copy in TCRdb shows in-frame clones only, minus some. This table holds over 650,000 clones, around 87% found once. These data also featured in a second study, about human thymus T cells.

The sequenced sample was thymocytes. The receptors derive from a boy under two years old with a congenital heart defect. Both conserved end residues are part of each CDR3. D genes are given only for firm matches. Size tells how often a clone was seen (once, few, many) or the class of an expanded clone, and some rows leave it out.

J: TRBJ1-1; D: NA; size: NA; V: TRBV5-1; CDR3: CASSLAGDTEAFF; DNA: TGCGCCAGCAGCTTGGCAGGGGATACTGAAGCTTTCTTT
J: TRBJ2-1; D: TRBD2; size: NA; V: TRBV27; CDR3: CASSSRSGGSSYNEQFF; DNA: TGTGCCAGCAGTTCCCGTAGCGGGGGCAGCTCCTACAATGAGCAGTTCTTC
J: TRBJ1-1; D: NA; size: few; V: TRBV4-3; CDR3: CASSQDRGMNTEAFF; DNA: TGCGCCAGCAGCCAAGATCGCGGAATGAACACTGAAGCTTTCTTT
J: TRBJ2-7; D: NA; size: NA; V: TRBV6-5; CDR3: CASSRSPQTYEQYF; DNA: TGTGCCAGCAGCAGGTCCCCTCAAACCTACGAGCAGTACTTC
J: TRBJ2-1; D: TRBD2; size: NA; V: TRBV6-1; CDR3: CASRREGHNEQFF; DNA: TGTGCCAGCAGAAGGGAGGGCCACAATGAGCAGTTCTTC
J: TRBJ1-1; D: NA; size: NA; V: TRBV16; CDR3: CASSHLGGNTEAFF; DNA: TGTGCCAGCAGCCATCTCGGGGGGAACACTGAAGCTTTCTTT
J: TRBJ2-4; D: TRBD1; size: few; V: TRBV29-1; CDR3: CSVVRDRANIQYF; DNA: TGCAGCGTTGTCAGGGACAGAGCGAACATTCAGTACTTC
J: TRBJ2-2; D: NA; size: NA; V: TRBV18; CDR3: CASSPPGGNTGELFF; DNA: TGTGCCAGCTCACCACCAGGGGGAAACACCGGGGAGCTGTTTTTT
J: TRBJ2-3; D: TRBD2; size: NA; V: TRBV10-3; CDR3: CAIRGGHSLAGSGTDTQYF; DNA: TGTGCCATCAGGGGAGGACACTCTCTAGCGGGGAGCGGGACAGATACGCAGTATTTT
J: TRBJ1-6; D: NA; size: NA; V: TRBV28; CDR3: CASSPRGAGSPLHF; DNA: TGTGCCAGCAGCCCTCGGGGGGCCGGTTCACCCCTCCACTTT
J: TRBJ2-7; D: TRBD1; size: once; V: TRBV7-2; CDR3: CASSLVRGGTGDDEQYF; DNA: TGTGCCAGCAGCTTAGTCCGGGGGGGGACAGGGGACGACGAGCAGTACTTC
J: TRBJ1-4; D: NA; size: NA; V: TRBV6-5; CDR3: CASSYTPDSLNEKLFF; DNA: TGTGCCAGCAGTTACACCCCGGACAGCCTTAATGAAAAACTGTTTTTT
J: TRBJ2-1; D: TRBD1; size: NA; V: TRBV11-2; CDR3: CASRVQGDNEQFF; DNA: TGTGCCAGCAGAGTACAGGGGGACAATGAGCAGTTCTTC
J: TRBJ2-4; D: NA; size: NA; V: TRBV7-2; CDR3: CASSLGGRPLAKNIQYF; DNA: TGTGCCAGCAGCTTGGGAGGCCGACCACTAGCCAAAAACATTCAGTACTTC
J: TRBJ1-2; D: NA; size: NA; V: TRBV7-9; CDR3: CASSSLGRRNNYGYTF; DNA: TGTGCCAGCAGCTCCCTCGGTCGGCGGAATAACTATGGCTACACCTTC
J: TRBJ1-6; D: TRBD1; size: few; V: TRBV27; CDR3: CASSLGTGHNSPLHF; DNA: TGTGCCAGCAGTTTAGGGACAGGGCACAATTCACCCCTCCACTTT
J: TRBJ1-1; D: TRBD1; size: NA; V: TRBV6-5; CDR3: CASSYHLTGFEAFF; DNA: TGTGCCAGCAGTTACCACCTGACAGGGTTTGAAGCTTTCTTT
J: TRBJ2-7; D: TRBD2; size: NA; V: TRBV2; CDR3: CASRREGLADSYEQYF; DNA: TGTGCCAGCAGGAGGGAAGGTCTAGCGGATTCTTACGAGCAGTACTTC
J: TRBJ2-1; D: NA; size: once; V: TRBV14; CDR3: CASSQYSTKSSYNEQFF; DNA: TGTGCCAGCAGCCAATACTCAACGAAGAGCTCCTACAATGAGCAGTTCTTC
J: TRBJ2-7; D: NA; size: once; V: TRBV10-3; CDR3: CAPGGSYYEQYF; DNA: TGTGCCCCCGGCGGCAGTTACTACGAGCAGTACTTC
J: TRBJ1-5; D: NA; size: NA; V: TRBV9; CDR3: CASSAREERNQPQHF; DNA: TGTGCCAGCAGCGCCCGGGAGGAGCGAAATCAGCCCCAGCATTTT
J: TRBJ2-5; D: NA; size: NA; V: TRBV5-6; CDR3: CASSLRASPETQYF; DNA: TGTGCCAGCAGCCTTCGGGCTAGCCCAGAGACCCAGTACTTC
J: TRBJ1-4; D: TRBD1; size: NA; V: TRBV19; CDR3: CASMGDREEETNEKLFF; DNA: TGTGCCAGTATGGGGGACAGGGAGGAAGAGACTAATGAAAAACTGTTTTTT
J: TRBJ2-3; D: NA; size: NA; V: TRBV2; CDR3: CASGVTQYF; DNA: TGTGCCAGCGGAGTCACGCAGTATTTT
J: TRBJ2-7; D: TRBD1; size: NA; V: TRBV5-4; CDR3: CASSLAPDRVTYEQYF; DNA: TGTGCCAGCAGCTTGGCGCCGGACAGGGTTACCTACGAGCAGTACTTC
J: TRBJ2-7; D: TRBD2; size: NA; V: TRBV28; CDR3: CASSLHLAGGETYEQYF; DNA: TGTGCCAGCAGTTTGCACCTAGCGGGGGGTGAAACCTACGAGCAGTACTTC
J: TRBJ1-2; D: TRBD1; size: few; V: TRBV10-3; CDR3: CAIKDRGGGYTF; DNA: TGTGCCATCAAGGACAGGGGAGGAGGCTACACCTTC
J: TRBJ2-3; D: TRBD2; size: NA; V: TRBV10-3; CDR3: CAISGLARGRDTQYF; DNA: TGTGCCATCAGTGGACTAGCAAGGGGACGAGATACGCAGTATTTT
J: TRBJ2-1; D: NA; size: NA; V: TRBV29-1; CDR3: CSVEKRRTVNEQFF; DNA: TGCAGCGTTGAAAAGAGGAGGACTGTGAATGAGCAGTTCTTC
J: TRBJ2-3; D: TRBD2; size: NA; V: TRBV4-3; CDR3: CASSHCSGVSTDTQYF; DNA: TGCGCCAGCAGCCATTGTAGCGGGGTCAGCACAGATACGCAGTATTTT
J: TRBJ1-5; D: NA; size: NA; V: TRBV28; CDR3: CASSDRFISFQPQHF; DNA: TGTGCCAGCAGCGACAGGTTCATAAGTTTTCAGCCCCAGCATTTT
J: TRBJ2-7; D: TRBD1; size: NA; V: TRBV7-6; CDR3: CASSLVEGDSDEQYF; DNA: TGTGCCAGCAGCTTAGTAGAGGGGGACAGCGACGAGCAGTACTTC
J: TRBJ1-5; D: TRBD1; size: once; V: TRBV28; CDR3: CASSFPWGQGYSNQPQHF; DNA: TGTGCCAGCAGTTTCCCATGGGGACAGGGCTATAGCAATCAGCCCCAGCATTTT
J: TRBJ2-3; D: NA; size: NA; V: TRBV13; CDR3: CASSRARGTDTQYF; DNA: TGTGCCAGCAGCCGGGCGAGGGGCACAGATACGCAGTATTTT
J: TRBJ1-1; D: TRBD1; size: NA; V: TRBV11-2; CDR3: CASTAGGTEAFF; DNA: TGTGCCAGCACCGCAGGGGGAACTGAAGCTTTCTTT
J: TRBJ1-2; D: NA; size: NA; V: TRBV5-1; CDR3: CASSSDRTYGYTF; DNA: TGCGCCAGCAGCTCAGACAGGACCTATGGCTACACCTTC
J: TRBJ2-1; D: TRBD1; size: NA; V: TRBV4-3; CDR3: CASSQELGTVVYNEQFF; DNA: TGCGCCAGCAGCCAAGAATTGGGGACAGTCGTTTACAATGAGCAGTTCTTC
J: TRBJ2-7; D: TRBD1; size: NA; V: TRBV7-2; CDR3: CASSPDRGPYEQYF; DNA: TGTGCCAGCAGCCCGGACAGGGGTCCCTACGAGCAGTACTTC
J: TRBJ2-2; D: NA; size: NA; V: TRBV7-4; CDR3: CASSSASGDGELFF; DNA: TGTGCCAGCAGCTCCGCCTCGGGGGACGGGGAGCTGTTTTTT
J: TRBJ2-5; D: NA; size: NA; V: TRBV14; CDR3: CASSQASFVGETQYF; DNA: TGTGCCAGCAGCCAAGCTAGCTTCGTCGGAGAGACCCAGTACTTC
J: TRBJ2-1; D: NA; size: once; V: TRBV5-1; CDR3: CASSQPGGNYNEQFF; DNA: TGCGCCAGCAGCCAACCGGGGGGCAACTACAATGAGCAGTTCTTC
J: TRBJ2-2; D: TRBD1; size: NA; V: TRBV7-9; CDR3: CASSLWTGVDTGELFF; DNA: TGTGCCAGCAGCCTCTGGACAGGGGTGGACACCGGGGAGCTGTTTTTT
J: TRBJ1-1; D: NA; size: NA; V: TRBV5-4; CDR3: CASSFTGRGGNTEAFF; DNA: TGTGCCAGCAGCTTCACAGGGCGCGGTGGAAACACTGAAGCTTTCTTT
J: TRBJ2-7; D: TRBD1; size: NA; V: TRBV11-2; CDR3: CASSARIRGFSYEQYF; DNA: TGTGCCAGCAGCGCCCGTATCAGGGGGTTCTCCTACGAGCAGTACTTC
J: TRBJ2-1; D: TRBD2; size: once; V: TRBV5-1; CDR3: CASSRTSGVDEQFF; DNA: TGCGCCAGCTCCAGGACTAGCGGGGTGGATGAGCAGTTCTTC
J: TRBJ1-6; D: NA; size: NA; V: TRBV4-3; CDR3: CASSQEAGKTDPLHF; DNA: TGCGCCAGCAGCCAAGAAGCAGGGAAGACGGACCCCCTCCACTTT
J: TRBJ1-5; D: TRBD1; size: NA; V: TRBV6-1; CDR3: CASVLGRGQNQPQHF; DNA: TGTGCCAGCGTTTTGGGCAGGGGGCAAAATCAGCCCCAGCATTTT
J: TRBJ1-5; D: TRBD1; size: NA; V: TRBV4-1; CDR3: CASSHGTGIFGNQPQHF; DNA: TGCGCCAGCAGCCACGGGACAGGGATTTTTGGCAATCAGCCCCAGCATTTT
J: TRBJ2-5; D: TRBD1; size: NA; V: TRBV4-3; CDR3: CASSLRQGAGETQYF; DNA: TGCGCCAGCAGCCTACGACAGGGGGCCGGGGAGACCCAGTACTTC
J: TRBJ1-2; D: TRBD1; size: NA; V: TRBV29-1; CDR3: CSVEEGPGGGYTF; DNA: TGCAGCGTTGAAGAGGGGCCAGGGGGTGGCTACACCTTC